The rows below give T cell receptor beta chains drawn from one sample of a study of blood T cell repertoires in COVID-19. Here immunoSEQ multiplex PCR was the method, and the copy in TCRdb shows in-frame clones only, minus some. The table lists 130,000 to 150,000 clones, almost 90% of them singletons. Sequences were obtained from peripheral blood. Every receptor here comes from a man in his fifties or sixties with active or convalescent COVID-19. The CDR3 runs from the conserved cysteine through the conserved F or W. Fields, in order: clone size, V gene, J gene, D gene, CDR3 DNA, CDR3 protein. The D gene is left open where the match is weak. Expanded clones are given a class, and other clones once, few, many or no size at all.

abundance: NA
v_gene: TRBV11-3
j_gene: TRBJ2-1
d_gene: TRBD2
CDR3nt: TGTGCCAGCAGTCTACGGGGTAGCGGGGGCAATGAGCAGTTCTTC
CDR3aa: CASSLRGSGGNEQFF

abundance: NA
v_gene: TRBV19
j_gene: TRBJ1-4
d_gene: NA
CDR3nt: TGTGCCAGTAGTAGGGTGGGGGCAGGCTCGGAAAAACTGTTTTTT
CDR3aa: CASSRVGAGSEKLFF

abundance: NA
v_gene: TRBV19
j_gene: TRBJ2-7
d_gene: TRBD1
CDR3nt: TGTGCCAGTAGTCCGAGGTGGGGACAGGGGGCAAAAAGCTCCTACGAGCAGTACTTC
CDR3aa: CASSPRWGQGAKSSYEQYF

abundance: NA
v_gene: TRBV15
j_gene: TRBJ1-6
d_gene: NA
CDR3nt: TGTGCCACCAGCAGGGGCCACTGTCCGGAAGGAATGAATTCACCCCTCCACTTT
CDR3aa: CATSRGHCPEGMNSPLHF

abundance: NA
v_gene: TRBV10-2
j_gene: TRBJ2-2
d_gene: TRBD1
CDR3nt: TGCGCCAGCAGTGAAACAGGGGGCCGGACCGGGGAGCTGTTTTTT
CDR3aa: CASSETGGRTGELFF

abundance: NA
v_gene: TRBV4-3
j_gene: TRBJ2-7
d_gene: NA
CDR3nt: TGCGCCAGCAGCCAAGGGTGGGAGGGGGGTCTAAGCTCCTACGAGCAGTACTTC
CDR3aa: CASSQGWEGGLSSYEQYF

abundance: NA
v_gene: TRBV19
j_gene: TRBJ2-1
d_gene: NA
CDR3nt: TGTGCCAGTAGTATCTTGCGGTTCTCCTACAATGAGCAGTTCTTC
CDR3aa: CASSILRFSYNEQFF

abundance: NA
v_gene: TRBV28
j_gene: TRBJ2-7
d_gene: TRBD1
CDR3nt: TGTGCCATCCGGACAGGAAGGCCCTCCTACGAGCAGTACTTC
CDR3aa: CAIRTGRPSYEQYF

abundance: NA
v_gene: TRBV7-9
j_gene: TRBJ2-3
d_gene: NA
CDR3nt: TGTGCCAGCAGCTTTCGTGTAGCAGATACGCAGTATTTT
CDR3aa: CASSFRVADTQYF

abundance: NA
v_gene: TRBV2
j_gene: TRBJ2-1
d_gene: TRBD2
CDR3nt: TGTGCCAACCCGCGAGCGGGAGGCCACAATGAGCAGTTCTTC
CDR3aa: CANPRAGGHNEQFF

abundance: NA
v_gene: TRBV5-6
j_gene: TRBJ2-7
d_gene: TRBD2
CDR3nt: TGTGCCAGCAGCCCGGGACTAGCGTACTACGAGCAGTACTTC
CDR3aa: CASSPGLAYYEQYF

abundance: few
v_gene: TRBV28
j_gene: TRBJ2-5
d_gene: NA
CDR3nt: TGTGCCAGCAGTTTGAGGGAGACCCAGTACTTC
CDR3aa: CASSLRETQYF

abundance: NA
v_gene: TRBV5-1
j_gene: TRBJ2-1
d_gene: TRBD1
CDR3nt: TGCGCCAGCAGAGGGGGCACAGGGGATCAGTTCTTC
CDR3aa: CASRGGTGDQFF

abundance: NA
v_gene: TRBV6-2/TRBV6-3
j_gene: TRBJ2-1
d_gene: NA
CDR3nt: TGTGCCAGCAGTTATGGTCAGTTTGGGGCCTCCTACAATGAGCAGTTCTTC
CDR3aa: CASSYGQFGASYNEQFF

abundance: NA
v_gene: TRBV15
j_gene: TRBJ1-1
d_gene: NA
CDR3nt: TGTGCCACCAGCCGCCGACAGAACACTGAAGCTTTCTTT
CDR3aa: CATSRRQNTEAFF

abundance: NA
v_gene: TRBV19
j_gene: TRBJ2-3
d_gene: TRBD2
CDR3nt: TGTGCCAGTAATGCGGGAGGGAAAGATACGCAGTATTTT
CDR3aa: CASNAGGKDTQYF

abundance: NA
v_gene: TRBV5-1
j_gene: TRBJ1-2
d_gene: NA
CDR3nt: TGCGCCAGCAGCTTCCGGACAGCGGGGCATGGCTACACCTTC
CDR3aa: CASSFRTAGHGYTF

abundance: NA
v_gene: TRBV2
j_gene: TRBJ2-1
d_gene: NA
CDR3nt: TGTGCCAGCATTGTATCGAATGAGCAGTTCTTC
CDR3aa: CASIVSNEQFF

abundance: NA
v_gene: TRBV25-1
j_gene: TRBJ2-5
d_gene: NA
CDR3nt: TGTGCCAGCAGTCCAGGGCGGACCGTCCCAACCGAGACCCAGTACTTC
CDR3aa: CASSPGRTVPTETQYF

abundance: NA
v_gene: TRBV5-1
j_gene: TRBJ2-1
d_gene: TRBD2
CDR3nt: TGCGCCAGCAGCTTGGGGAGCGGGGGGAACAATGAGCAGTTCTTC
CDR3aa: CASSLGSGGNNEQFF

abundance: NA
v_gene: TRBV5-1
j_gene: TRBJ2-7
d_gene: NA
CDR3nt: TGCGCCAGCAGCTTGGAAGGGGGTGCCTACGAGCAGTACTTC
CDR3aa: CASSLEGGAYEQYF

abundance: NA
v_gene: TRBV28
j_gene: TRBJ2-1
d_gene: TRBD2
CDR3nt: TGTGCCAGCAGTGCCGCGCTATTAGCGGGAGGGGGACATGAGCAGTTCTTC
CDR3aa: CASSAALLAGGGHEQFF

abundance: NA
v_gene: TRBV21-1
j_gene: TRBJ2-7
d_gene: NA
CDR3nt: TGTGCCAGCAGTCCGGGACTAGACGTAAATCGTTACTACGAGCAGTACTTC
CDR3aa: CASSPGLDVNRYYEQYF

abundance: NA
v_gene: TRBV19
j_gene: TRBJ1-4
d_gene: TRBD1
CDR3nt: TGTGCCAGTAGTAAAGACTTTCCTGACAGGGGCGGCGAAAAACTGTTTTTT
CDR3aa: CASSKDFPDRGGEKLFF

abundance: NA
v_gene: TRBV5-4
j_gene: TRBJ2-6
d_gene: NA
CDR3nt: TGTGCCAGCAGCTACTATGGAGGCGCTGGGGCCAACGTCCTGACTTTC
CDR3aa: CASSYYGGAGANVLTF

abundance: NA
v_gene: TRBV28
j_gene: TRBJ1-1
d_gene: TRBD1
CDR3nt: TGTGCCAGCAGTTTAGTCGCAGGGGGCGTGAACACTGAAGCTTTCTTT
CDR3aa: CASSLVAGGVNTEAFF

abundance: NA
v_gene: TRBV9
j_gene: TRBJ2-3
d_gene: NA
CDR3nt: TGTGCCAGCAGCGAAACAGGGTTTAGTCTACGCGGGTCCCAGTATTTT
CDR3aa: CASSETGFSLRGSQYF

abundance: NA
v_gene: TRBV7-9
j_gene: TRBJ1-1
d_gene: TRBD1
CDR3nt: TGTGCCAGCAGCGACAGGGATCAGGCGGAAGCTTTCTTT
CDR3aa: CASSDRDQAEAFF

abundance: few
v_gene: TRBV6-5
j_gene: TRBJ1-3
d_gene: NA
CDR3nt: TGTGCCAGCAGTAACGAGCAGGGGTACACCATATATTTT
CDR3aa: CASSNEQGYTIYF

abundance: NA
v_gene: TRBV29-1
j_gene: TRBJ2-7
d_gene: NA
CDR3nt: TGCAGCGTGGTGGCCCTCTACGAGCAGTACTTC
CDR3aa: CSVVALYEQYF

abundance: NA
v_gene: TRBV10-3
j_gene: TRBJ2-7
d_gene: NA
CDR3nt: TGTGCCATCAGTGAGTCGGCAGGGGAGTTCTCCTACGAGCAGTACTTC
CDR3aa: CAISESAGEFSYEQYF

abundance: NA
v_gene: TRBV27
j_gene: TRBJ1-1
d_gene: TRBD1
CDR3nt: TGTGCCAGCAAAGGGGGCATGAACACTGAAGCTTTCTTT
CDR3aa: CASKGGMNTEAFF

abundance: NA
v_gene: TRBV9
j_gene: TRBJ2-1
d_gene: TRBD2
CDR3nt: TGTGCCAGCAGCTTAAGCGGGAGCTCCTACAATGAGCAGTTCTTC
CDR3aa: CASSLSGSSYNEQFF

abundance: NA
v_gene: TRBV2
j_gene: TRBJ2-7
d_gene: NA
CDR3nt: TGTGCCAGCAGTGAAGGGAGAACTTACTCCTACGAGCAGTACTTC
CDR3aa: CASSEGRTYSYEQYF

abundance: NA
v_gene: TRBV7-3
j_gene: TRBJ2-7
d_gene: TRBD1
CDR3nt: TGTGCCAGCAGCTTAAATGGACAGGGGATTAGCGAGCAGTACTTC
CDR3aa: CASSLNGQGISEQYF

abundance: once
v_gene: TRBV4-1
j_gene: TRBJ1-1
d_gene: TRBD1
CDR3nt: TGCGCCAGCAGCCAAGACACAGGGGGGGGCACTGAAGCTTTCTTT
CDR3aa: CASSQDTGGGTEAFF

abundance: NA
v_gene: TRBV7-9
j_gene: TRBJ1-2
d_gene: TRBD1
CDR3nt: TGTGCCAGCAGTGTCGGACAGGGCCCGTATGGCTACACCTTC
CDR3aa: CASSVGQGPYGYTF

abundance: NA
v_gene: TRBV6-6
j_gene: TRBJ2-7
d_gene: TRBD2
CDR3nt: TGTGCCAGCAGTTCGGGGGGCTACGAGCAGTACTTC
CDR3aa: CASSSGGYEQYF

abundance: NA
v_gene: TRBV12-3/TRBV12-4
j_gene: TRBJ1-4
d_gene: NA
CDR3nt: TGTGCCAGCAGTTTAGGTACAGTTGAAAAACTGTTTTTT
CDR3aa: CASSLGTVEKLFF

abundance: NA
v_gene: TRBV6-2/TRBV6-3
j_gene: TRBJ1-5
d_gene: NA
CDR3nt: TGTGCCAGCAGTCGACAGGACTTAAGCAATCAGCCCCAGCATTTT
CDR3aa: CASSRQDLSNQPQHF

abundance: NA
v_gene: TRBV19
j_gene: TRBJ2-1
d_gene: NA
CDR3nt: TGTGCCAGTAGGACTAGGAGCTCCTACAATGAGCAGTTCTTC
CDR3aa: CASRTRSSYNEQFF

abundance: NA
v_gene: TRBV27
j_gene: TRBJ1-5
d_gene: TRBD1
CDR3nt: TGTGCCACCACAGGGGACCCATATAGCAATCAGCCCCAGCATTTT
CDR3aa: CATTGDPYSNQPQHF

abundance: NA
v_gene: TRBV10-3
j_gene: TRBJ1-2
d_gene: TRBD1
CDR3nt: TGTGCCATCAGCGACAGGGGGCTGAGGGCTAACTATGGCTACACCTTC
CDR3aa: CAISDRGLRANYGYTF

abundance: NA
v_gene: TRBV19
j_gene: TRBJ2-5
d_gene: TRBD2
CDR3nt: TGTGCCACTGGGACTAGCGGGAATCCAGCCCAGTACTTC
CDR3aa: CATGTSGNPAQYF

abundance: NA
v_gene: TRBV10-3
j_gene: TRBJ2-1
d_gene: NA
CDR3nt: TGTGCCATCAGGGGGCCGGGACTGTACAATGAGCAGTTCTTC
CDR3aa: CAIRGPGLYNEQFF

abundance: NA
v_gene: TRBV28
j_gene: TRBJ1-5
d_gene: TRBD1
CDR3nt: TGTGCCAGCAGTTGGGGACAGGGTAAAATTCAGCCCCAGCATTTT
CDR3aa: CASSWGQGKIQPQHF

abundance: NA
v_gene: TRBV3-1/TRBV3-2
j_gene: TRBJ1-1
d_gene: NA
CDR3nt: TGTGCCAGCAGCCTCAGGGTCGGGAACACTGAAGCTTTCTTT
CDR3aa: CASSLRVGNTEAFF

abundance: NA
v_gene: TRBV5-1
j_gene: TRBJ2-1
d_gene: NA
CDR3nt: TGCGCCAGCAGCCCAACTCCTGGCTCCTACAATGAGCAGTTCTTC
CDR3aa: CASSPTPGSYNEQFF

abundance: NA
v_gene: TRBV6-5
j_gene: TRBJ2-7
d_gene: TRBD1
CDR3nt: TGTGCCAGCGGACCGGACAGGAAGGGTTACGAGCAGTACTTC
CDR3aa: CASGPDRKGYEQYF

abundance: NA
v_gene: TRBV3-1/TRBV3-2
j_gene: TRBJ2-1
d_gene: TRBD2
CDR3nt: TGTGCCAGCAGCCTAACTCATAGCGGGAACAATGAGCAGTTCTTC
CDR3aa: CASSLTHSGNNEQFF

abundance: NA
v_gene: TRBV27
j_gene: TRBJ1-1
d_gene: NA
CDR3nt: TGTGCCAGCAGTGCGTACAGGGCCCCTCTGAACACTGAAGCTTTCTTT
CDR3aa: CASSAYRAPLNTEAFF

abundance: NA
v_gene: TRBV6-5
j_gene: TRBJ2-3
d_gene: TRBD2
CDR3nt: TGTGCCAGCAGTTATAGCGGGAGGGGCACAGATACGCAGTATTTT
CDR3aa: CASSYSGRGTDTQYF

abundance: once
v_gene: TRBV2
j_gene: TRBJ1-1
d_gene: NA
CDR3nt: TGTGCCAGCAGTGAGGCAGGGTGGGGTACTGAAGCTTTCTTT
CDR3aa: CASSEAGWGTEAFF

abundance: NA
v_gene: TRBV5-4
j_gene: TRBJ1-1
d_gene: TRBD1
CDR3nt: TGTGCCAGCAGCTTTGCAGGGGGAAACACTGAAGCTTTCTTT
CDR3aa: CASSFAGGNTEAFF

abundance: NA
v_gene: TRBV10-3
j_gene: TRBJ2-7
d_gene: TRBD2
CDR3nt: TGTGCCATCAGTGACTTGGTTAGCGGGAGCAACGAGCAGTACTTC
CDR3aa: CAISDLVSGSNEQYF

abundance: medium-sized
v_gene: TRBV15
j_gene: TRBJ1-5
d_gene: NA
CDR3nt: TGTGCCACCAGCTGGGACTTCCATCAGCCCCAGCATTTT
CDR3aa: CATSWDFHQPQHF

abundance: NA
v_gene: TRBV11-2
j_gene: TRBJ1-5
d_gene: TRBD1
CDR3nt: TGTGCCAGCAGCCTTACGACAGGGATCTATAGCAATCAGCCCCAGCATTTT
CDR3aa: CASSLTTGIYSNQPQHF

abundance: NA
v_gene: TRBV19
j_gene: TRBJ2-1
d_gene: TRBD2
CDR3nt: TGTGCCAGTAGTGATTCGCTAGCGGGAGTAAACAATGAGCAGTTCTTC
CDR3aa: CASSDSLAGVNNEQFF

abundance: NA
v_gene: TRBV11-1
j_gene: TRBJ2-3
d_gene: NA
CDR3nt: TGTGCCAGCAGCAAACCCGGGAGTGCAGATACGCAGTATTTT
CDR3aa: CASSKPGSADTQYF

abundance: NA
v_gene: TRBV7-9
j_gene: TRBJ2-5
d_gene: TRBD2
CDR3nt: TGTGCCAGCAGCTTATCCGAAGCGGGAGGGCCCCAAGAGACCCAGTACTTC
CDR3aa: CASSLSEAGGPQETQYF